This T cell receptor (beta chain) derives from a study of response to subunit inactivated influenza vaccine. Germline lookup yields CDR1 SNHLY and CDR2 FYNNEI. The CDR3 is made up of 15 amino acids. Trimming pared 8 bases from V and 0 bases from J, leaving 13 bases between. TCRdb re-called the RT-PCR reads with MiXCR, one entry per CDR3 protein. The data show a few hundred thousand distinct CDR3 sequences, around a fifth seen once. In this sample, this clonotype turned up many times. The source material was PBMCs from blood, sampled about 20 months after vaccination. The receptor comes from a man aged 50 to 69 who received an inactivated influenza vaccine. V usage is TRBV2 and J usage is TRBJ1-4; D unclear. The CDR3 region is CASRDHWATNEKLFF. DNA for the CDR3: TGTGCCAGCCGCGACCATTGGGCAACTAATGAAAAACTGTTTTTT.